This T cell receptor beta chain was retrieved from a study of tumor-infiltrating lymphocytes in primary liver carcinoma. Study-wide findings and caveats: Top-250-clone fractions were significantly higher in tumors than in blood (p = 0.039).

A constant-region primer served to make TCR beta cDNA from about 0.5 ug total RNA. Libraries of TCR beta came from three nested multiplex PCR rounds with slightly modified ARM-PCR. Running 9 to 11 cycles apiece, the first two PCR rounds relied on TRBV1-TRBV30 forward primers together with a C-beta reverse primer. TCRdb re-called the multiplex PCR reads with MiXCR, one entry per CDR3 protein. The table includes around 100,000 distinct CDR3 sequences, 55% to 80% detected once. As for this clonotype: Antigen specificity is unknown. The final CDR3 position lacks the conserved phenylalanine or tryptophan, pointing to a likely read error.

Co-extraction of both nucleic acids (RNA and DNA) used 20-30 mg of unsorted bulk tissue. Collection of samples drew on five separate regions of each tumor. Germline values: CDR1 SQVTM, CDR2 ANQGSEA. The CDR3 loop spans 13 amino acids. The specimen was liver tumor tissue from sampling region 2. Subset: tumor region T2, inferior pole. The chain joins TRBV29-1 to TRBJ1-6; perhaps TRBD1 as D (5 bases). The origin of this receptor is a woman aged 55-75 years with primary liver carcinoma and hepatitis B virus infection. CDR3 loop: CSAGHGGNSSLHS. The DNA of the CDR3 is TGCAGCGCCGGACATGGTGGGAATTCATCCCTCCACTCT.